This T cell receptor (beta chain) was captured in a study of blood T cell repertoires in COVID-19. Looking at the study overall: From the United States, Italy and Spain came samples of acute and convalescent COVID-19. PBMCs, B-cell-depleted T cells, or T cells provided the cDNA or gDNA that made up the material.

Under the authors' procedure: By means of reference gene primer amplification, nucleated cell counts were estimated. TCRdb's copy holds only in-frame clones and misses some; the assay was immunoSEQ multiplex PCR. That table is the source of V, J and clone size, and D and trimming were worked out from the DNA. Found here are 100,000 to 150,000 clones, about nine tenths of them singletons; the top ten hold 3.5% to 5.5%. This CDR3 is 15 amino acids long. The germline V gene encodes CDR1 ENHRY and CDR2 SYGVKD. Trimming pared 0 bases from V and 3 bases from J, leaving 10 bases between. The Seattle patients, enrolled during active infection, were followed longitudinally.

The chain has TRBV10-3 and TRBJ2-3; unclear D gene. The source material was peripheral blood. This sequence was found in a man aged 60-69 years with COVID-19, enrolled during active disease. The CDR3, as DNA: TGTGCCATCAGTGAGTCTGGCCGGAGAACAGATACGCAGTATTTT. This sequence encodes CAISESGRRTDTQYF.